What follows describes a single TCR beta chain. This CDR3 region has 13 residues. V was cut by 2 bases and J by 4 bases, with 8 bases left in between. The data derive from a study of control samples from healthy donors and cancer patients. Assay: immunoSEQ multiplex PCR; the TCRdb copy retains only in-frame clones and omits some. The data contain 100,000 to 150,000 clones, about 91% of them singletons. The sample was blood. The chain uses TRBV12-3 or TRBV12-4 and TRBJ1-1, with D maybe TRBD1 (5 bases). This sequence was found in a man younger than 35 in good health. Written as DNA, the CDR3 is TGTGCCAGCAGTTTAAACGGGGGCACTGAAGCTTTCTTT. It yields the protein CASSLNGGTEAFF.